These 29 T cell receptor beta chains originate from one sample sequenced in a study of T cell responses to AZD1222 COVID-19 vaccine. Using immunoSEQ multiplex PCR, the repertoire was profiled, and TCRdb retains in-frame clones only, with some absent. The sample gives about 42,000 clones, approximately 88% of which show up once; around 25% is in the top ten. Source: peripheral blood, taken 28 days after the second AZD1222 dose. These receptors were obtained from an adult who received the AZD1222 COVID-19 vaccine.

In its sample, this clone was seen once. The genes are TRBV10-3 and TRBJ1-3; no firm D call. This CDR3 has 11 residues. In germline, CDR1 is ENHRY, CDR2 SYGVKD. The V gene lost 4 bases and the J gene lost 2 bases, with 0 bases spanning the gap. This CDR3 reads CAISAGNTIYF. The CDR3 region has the DNA TGTGCCATCAGTGCTGGAAACACCATATATTTT.

The V call is TRBV27, the J call TRBJ2-7; 9 bases align to TRBD1. The germline V gene encodes CDR1 MNHEY and CDR2 SMNVEV (reference sequence). This CDR3 has 13 amino acids. V dropped 6 bases and J dropped 5; count of bases not matched to a gene: 5. This CDR3 is CASRLQGADEQYF. For the CDR3, the DNA is TGTGCCAGCAGGCTACAGGGGGCCGACGAGCAGTACTTC.

This clone was seen only a few times. The CDR3 loop reads CASSLVSLQATNYGYTF. CDR3 DNA: TGTGCCAGCAGCTTAGTGTCTCTGCAGGCCACTAACTATGGCTACACCTTC. The genes are TRBV7-2 and TRBJ1-2; D is uncertain. CDR1 and CDR2 from the germline V gene are SGHTA and FQGNSA. With 1 base removed from V and 0 bases from J, the gap between germline ends came to 15 bases. The CDR3 sequence is 17 residues long.

V usage is TRBV5-4 and J usage is TRBJ2-7; perhaps TRBD2 as D (5 bases). Trimming took off 3 bases at V and 2 bases at J, with 9 bases between the two ends. The germline V gene encodes CDR1 SGHNT and CDR2 YYREEE (reference sequence). The CDR3 is made up of 13 amino acids. The chain's CDR3 is CASSSDLAYEQYF. In DNA, the CDR3 is TGTGCCAGCAGCTCGGACTTGGCCTACGAGCAGTACTTC.

This chain connects TRBV27 to TRBJ1-1, with 7 bases lining up with TRBD1. The CDR3 length is 13 residues. V shed 1 base and J 4 bases; nucleotides not matched to a gene: 0. CDR1 and CDR2 from the germline V gene are MNHEY and SMNVEV (reference sequence). The CDR3 nucleotides are TGTGCCAGCAGTTTATGGGACAGCACTGAAGCTTTCTTT. Translating it yields CASSLWDSTEAFF.

This chain links TRBV10-3 with TRBJ2-2; D gene uncertain. Trimming shortened V by 6 bases and J by 7 bases, and 9 bases separated the two germline ends. CDR3 size: 12 residues. The germline V gene encodes CDR1 ENHRY and CDR2 SYGVKD. The CDR3 is CAIRDWGGELFF. The CDR3 nucleotides are TGTGCCATCAGGGATTGGGGCGGGGAGCTGTTTTTT.

This chain joins TRBV5-6 and TRBJ2-5; D is perhaps TRBD1 (5 bases). Trimming pared 4 bases from V and 2 bases from J, leaving 18 bases between. This CDR3 comprises 16 residues. The germline gives CDR1 SGHDT, CDR2 YYEEEE. CDR3 loop: CASSRGVQAKQETQYF. Written as DNA, the CDR3 is TGTGCCAGCAGCCGTGGGGTACAGGCCAAACAAGAGACCCAGTACTTC.

CDR3 amino acids: CASSQEFRDRGPTQYF. CDR3 DNA sequence: TGCGCCAGCAGCCAAGAATTCCGGGACAGGGGCCCGACCCAGTACTTC. The chain couples TRBV4-1 to TRBJ2-5; 10 positions match TRBD1. V was pared by 0 bases and J by 7 bases, with 8 bases of the junction left unmatched. This CDR3 has 16 residues. Germline V gene data show CDR1 as MGHRA and CDR2 as YSYEKL.

The J gene is TRBJ2-6, the V gene TRBV5-1, with D tentatively TRBD1 or TRBD2 (5 bases each). Germline V gives CDR1 SGHRS, CDR2 YFSETQ. The CDR3 contains 15 residues. Deletions cut 0 bases from V and 7 bases from J, with 11 bases between. The CDR3 nucleotides are TGCGCCAGCAGCTTGGCCGGTGGGGGAGCCAACGTCCTGACTTTC. The encoded protein is CASSLAGGGANVLTF.

This clone has just a few counts. This sequence joins TRBV14 and TRBJ2-2, with D tentatively TRBD1 or TRBD2 (5 bases each). Looked up from germline, CDR1 is SGHDN and CDR2 is FVKESK. V lost 4 bases and J lost 6, with 18 bases in between. The CDR3 is 16 residues long. The CDR3 nucleotides read TGTGCCAGCAGCCCACTGGCCGGGACCCTGGCCGGGGAGCTGTTTTTT. The encoded protein is CASSPLAGTLAGELFF. The entire variable domain, with the rest obtained from reference TRBV14 and TRBJ2-2, is as follows: EAGVTQFPSHSVIEKGQTVTLRCDPISGHDNLYWYRRVMGKEIKFLLHFVKESKQDESGMPNNRFLAERTGGTYSTLKVQPAELEDSGVYFCASSPLAGTLAGELFFGEGSRLTVL.

This clone was seen only once. The chain uses TRBV7-3 and TRBJ2-5, with D perhaps being TRBD1 or TRBD2 (5 bases each). CDR1 SGHTA and CDR2 FQGTGA come from the germline V gene. The V end was cut by 4 bases, the J end by 6 bases, with 15 bases between. The CDR3 runs 14 residues. The CDR3 loop is CASSSRGGLQTQYF. CDR3 DNA: TGTGCCAGCAGCTCCCGTGGGGGTTTGCAGACCCAGTACTTC.

In its sample, this clone was seen a few times. The CDR3 loop is CATSRETGGGGNTIYF. The CDR3 DNA is TGTGCCACCAGCAGAGAGACAGGGGGAGGTGGAAACACCATATATTTT. V usage is TRBV15 and J usage is TRBJ1-3, with 9 bases lining up with TRBD1. Germline CDR1 is LNHNV and CDR2 is YYDKDF (reference sequence). This CDR3 comprises 16 residues. V gave up 0 bases and J gave up 3 bases; unmatched junction bases: 3. The variable domain in full, completed from reference TRBV15 and TRBJ1-3, reads DAMVIQNPRYQVTQFGKPVTLSCSQTLNHNVMYWYQQKSSQAPKLLFHYYDKDFNNEADTPDNFQSRRPNTSFCFLDIRSPGLGDTAMYLCATSRETGGGGNTIYFGEGSWLTVV.

The chain is built from TRBV7-9 and TRBJ2-7; 10 positions match TRBD1. The germline V gene has CDR1 SEHNR and CDR2 FQNEAQ (reference sequence). The CDR3 runs 15 residues. After removal of 4 bases from V and 3 bases from J, the junction contained 6 bases not matched to a gene. Here the CDR3 reads CASSSGTGDLYEQYF. The DNA of the CDR3 is TGTGCCAGCAGCTCCGGGACAGGGGACCTCTACGAGCAGTACTTC.

The chain uses TRBV9 and TRBJ2-2; D is unclear. CDR1 and CDR2 from the germline V gene are SGDLS and YYNGEE. This CDR3 region has 13 residues. V was pared by 6 bases and J by 5 bases, with 11 bases between. CDR3 amino acids: CASKLAATGELFF. CDR3 coding DNA: TGTGCCAGCAAACTCGCGGCGACCGGGGAGCTGTTTTTT.

This chain links TRBV3-1 (or the pseudogene TRBV3-2) with TRBJ2-7, with a tentative D call TRBD2 (5 bases). Trimming removed 1 base from V and 3 bases from J, with 10 bases in between. Germline CDR1 and CDR2: LGHDT and YNNKEL (reference sequence). CDR3 length: 14 amino acids. The CDR3 DNA reads TGTGCCAGCAGCCAAGCGGGGAATGTCTACGAGCAGTACTTC. Protein product: CASSQAGNVYEQYF.

The V gene is TRBV24-1, the J gene TRBJ2-2; 8 bases are shared with TRBD1. Germline trimming cut 2 bases from V and 0 bases from J; bases unmatched to any gene: 4. CDR3 length: 17 residues. CDR1 is KGHDR, CDR2 SFDVKD, per germline. The chain's CDR3 is CATSDSKTGANTGELFF. CDR3 nucleotide sequence: TGTGCCACCAGTGATTCTAAGACAGGGGCGAACACCGGGGAGCTGTTTTTT.

V and J are TRBV7-9 and TRBJ1-4; 10 bases agree with TRBD1. The CDR3 length is 17 residues. Losses at the gene ends were 5 bases for V and 2 bases for J; bases not matched to a gene: 8. Per the germline V gene, CDR1 is SEHNR and CDR2 is FQNEAQ (reference sequence). DNA for the CDR3: TGTGCCAGCAGCAGGGGACAGGGGACGGTGACTAATGAAAAACTGTTTTTT. It codes for CASSRGQGTVTNEKLFF. The variable domain in full, completed from reference TRBV7-9 and TRBJ1-4, reads DTGVSQNPRHKITKRGQNVTFRCDPISEHNRLYWYRQTLGQGPEFLTYFQNEAQLEKSRLLSDRFSAERPKGSFSTLEIQRTEQGDSAMYLCASSRGQGTVTNEKLFFGSGTQLSVL.

V gene TRBV18 combines with J gene TRBJ2-6; D not certain. This CDR3 has 14 amino acids. With 6 bases removed from V and 3 bases from J, the gap between germline ends came to 9 bases. The germline V gene has CDR1 KGHSH and CDR2 LQKENI. CDR3 sequence: CASSTDGGANVLTF. CDR3 DNA: TGTGCCAGCTCTACCGACGGTGGGGCCAACGTCCTGACTTTC.

The chain couples TRBV18 to TRBJ1-6; 9 positions match TRBD1. The CDR3 spans 18 residues. Germline values: CDR1 KGHSH, CDR2 LQKENI. V gave up 3 bases and J gave up 6 bases; unmatched junction bases: 12. CDR3 nucleotides: TGTGCCAGCTCACCGCCGGGACAGGGCCTTGGGGGTAATTCACCCCTCCACTTT. This translates into CASSPPGQGLGGNSPLHF. Full variable domain (missing parts from reference TRBV18 and TRBJ1-6): NAGVMQNPRHLVRRRGQEARLRCSPMKGHSHVYWYRQLPEEGLKFMVYLQKENIIDESGMPKERFSAEFPKEGPSILRIQQVVRGDSAAYFCASSPPGQGLGGNSPLHFGNGTRLTVT.

V usage is TRBV5-6 and J usage is TRBJ1-6; D remains unclear. Germline loops: CDR1 SGHDT, CDR2 YYEEEE. The CDR3 length is 15 residues. V shed 4 bases and J shed 2 bases, with 10 bases lying between them. The CDR3 reads CASSPPGTYNSPLHF. The CDR3, as DNA: TGTGCCAGCAGCCCGCCGGGCACCTATAATTCACCCCTCCACTTT. The full variable domain, completed using reference TRBV5-6 and TRBJ1-6, is DAGVTQSPTHLIKTRGQQVTLRCSPKSGHDTVSWYQQALGQGPQFIFQYYEEEERQRGNFPDRFSGHQFPNYSSELNVNALLLGDSALYLCASSPPGTYNSPLHFGNGTRLTVT.

The chain recombines TRBV21-1 with TRBJ2-7; TRBD2 is taken as the D call from the table, unchecked against the DNA. TRBV21-1 is described as a pseudogene. CDR3 length equals 15 residues. Here the CDR3 DNA reads TGTGCCAGCAGCAAATGGATGCAGGGAGGGCACGAGCAGTACTTC. Translation: CASSKWMQGGHEQYF.

This sequence joins TRBV18 and TRBJ2-3; 13 bases match TRBD2. After removal of 4 bases from V and 0 bases from J, the junction contained 4 bases not matched to a gene. CDR1 and CDR2 from the germline V gene are KGHSH and LQKENI. The CDR3 runs to 17 residues. For the CDR3, the DNA is TGTGCCAGCTCACGGACTAGCGGGGGCCTAAGCACAGATACGCAGTATTTT. As protein: CASSRTSGGLSTDTQYF.

The rearrangement links TRBV5-4 to TRBJ1-6; no firm D call. Trimming left V 2 bases short and J 8 bases short, with 14 bases between. This CDR3 comprises 15 residues. Looked up from germline, CDR1 is SGHNT and CDR2 is YYREEE (reference sequence). In DNA, the CDR3 is TGTGCCAGCAGCTTCTATGGGAAGTTAGATTCACCCCTCCACTTT. The encoded protein is CASSFYGKLDSPLHF.

The J gene is TRBJ2-2, the V gene TRBV5-1; D gene uncertain. The CDR3 totals 14 residues. V was clipped by 1 base and J by 7 bases, with 11 bases between them. The germline gives CDR1 SGHRS, CDR2 YFSETQ. The CDR3 spells CASSLKFPNGELFF. CDR3 DNA sequence: TGCGCCAGCAGCTTGAAGTTCCCTAACGGGGAGCTGTTTTTT.

The chain recombines TRBV19 with TRBJ2-1; 8 bases agree with TRBD1. The trim removed 10 bases at V and 4 bases at J, leaving 9 bases unmatched. The CDR3 runs 14 residues. Germline V gives CDR1 LNHDA, CDR2 SQIVND (reference sequence). The CDR3 reads CATSTGADYNEQFF. Here the CDR3 DNA reads TGTGCCACCTCGACAGGGGCCGATTACAATGAGCAGTTCTTC.

This rearrangement joins TRBV19 to TRBJ2-1; TRBD2 matches 12 bases. The CDR3 is 16 residues long. Per the germline V gene, CDR1 is LNHDA and CDR2 is SQIVND (reference sequence). The V segment lost 5 bases and the J segment 8 bases; nucleotides outside the gene matches: 10. The CDR3 sequence is CASSPRTSGIMDEQFF. The CDR3 bases are TGTGCCAGTAGTCCACGGACTAGCGGGATAATGGATGAGCAGTTCTTC.

The genes are TRBV7-2 and TRBJ2-7, with D possibly TRBD2 on 6 matching bases. The CDR3 loop spans 14 amino acids. Germline V gene lookup returns CDR1 SGHTA and CDR2 FQGNSA. V was shortened by 0 bases and J by 2 bases, with 8 bases between the two germline ends. This chain's CDR3 is CASSLAGGAYEQYF. Here the CDR3 DNA reads TGTGCCAGCAGCTTAGCGGGAGGTGCCTACGAGCAGTACTTC.

The chain links TRBV15 to TRBJ1-1; TRBD1 agrees at 7 bases. The CDR3 covers 17 residues. In germline, CDR1 is LNHNV, CDR2 YYDKDF (reference sequence). The V segment lost 1 base and the J segment 6 bases; nucleotides outside the gene matches: 14. The DNA for the CDR3 is TGTGCCACCAGCAGAGGGAGGAGTGGGAGAGGGGGCCCTGAAGCTTTCTTT. Translation gives CATSRGRSGRGGPEAFF. Filled out from reference TRBV15 and TRBJ1-1, the complete variable domain reads DAMVIQNPRYQVTQFGKPVTLSCSQTLNHNVMYWYQQKSSQAPKLLFHYYDKDFNNEADTPDNFQSRRPNTSFCFLDIRSPGLGDTAMYLCATSRGRSGRGGPEAFFGQGTRLTVV.

The rearrangement links TRBV3-1 (or the pseudogene TRBV3-2) to TRBJ1-2; the D is unclear. Germline V gene lookup returns CDR1 LGHDT and CDR2 YNNKEL (reference sequence). The CDR3 has 14 amino acids. Trimming took off 0 bases at V and 8 bases at J, with 13 bases between the two ends. DNA for the CDR3: TGTGCCAGCAGCCAAGACGACGGTACCGGCGGCTACACCTTC. This gives the protein CASSQDDGTGGYTF.